The 23 T cell receptor beta chains below were found in one sample sequenced in a study of a mutant IDH1 vaccine in newly diagnosed glioma. These receptors are not linked to any known antigen. The repertoire was sequenced with immunoSEQ multiplex PCR; TCRdb's copy has only in-frame clones and lacks some. This table holds about 54,000 clones, about 80% found once. Described time point: week 5, during vaccination. Each dose delivered 300 ug of mutant IDH1 20-mer peptide subcutaneously with imiquimod. Here the sequenced sample was PBMCs, taken from a glioma patient whose treatment included an IDH1 peptide vaccine. These receptors all come from a man between 25 and 39 years old with glioma.

This clone was recorded a few times. The V gene is TRBV19, the J gene TRBJ2-1; 8 bases map to TRBD2. V lost 6 bases to trimming and J lost 9 bases; unmatched junction nucleotides: 13. Germline CDR1 reads LNHDA; CDR2 reads SQIVND (reference sequence). The CDR3 runs to 15 residues. For the CDR3, the DNA is TGTGCCAGTAGCACGGGGCCTAGCGGGCTTTTTGAGCAGTTCTTC. It yields the protein CASSTGPSGLFEQFF.

The CDR3 nucleotides are TGTGCCATCAGTGACCCTGAAAGGGGGCAATCCAGGCAGCCCCAGCATTTT. It specifies CAISDPERGQSRQPQHF. The rearrangement uses TRBV10-3 and TRBJ1-5, with 7 bases aligning to TRBD1. The germline V gene has CDR1 ENHRY and CDR2 SYGVKD. With 3 bases clipped from V and 7 bases from J, the junction kept 15 bases outside the gene matches. The CDR3 has 17 amino acids.

This clone turned up a few times. V gene TRBV5-1 combines with J gene TRBJ1-2, with D possibly matching TRBD1 (6 bases). Trimming cost V 1 base and J 3 bases, with 13 bases left between them. CDR1 is SGHRS and CDR2 is YFSETQ in the germline V gene. This CDR3 has 15 amino acids. CDR3 nucleotides: TGCGCCAGCAGCTTGAGGGGGGCGCTTGACTATGGCTACACCTTC. This gives the protein CASSLRGALDYGYTF.

The CDR3 DNA follows: TGTGCCAGCACCGGGACAGTAGTCGAGCAGTACTTC. This codes for CASTGTVVEQYF. The chain is built from TRBV25-1 and TRBJ2-5, with TRBD1 identical over 7 bases. TRBJ2-7 explains the end of the DNA better; the J call may be wrong. The CDR3 sequence is 12 residues long. Germline values: CDR1 MGHDK, CDR2 SYGVNS.

This chain uses TRBV14 with TRBJ2-1; 9 bases are a match to TRBD2. CDR1 is SGHDN and CDR2 is FVKESK in the germline V gene. Trimming at V came to 5 bases and at J to 4 bases, leaving 3 bases not matched to a gene. CDR3 length equals 14 residues. CDR3 bases: TGTGCCAGCAGCTCTAGCGGGGATTACAATGAGCAGTTCTTC. It encodes CASSSSGDYNEQFF.

This chain links TRBV5-5 with TRBJ2-7; 7 bases agree with TRBD2. J gave up 0 bases and V 0 bases, and 3 bases lay outside the gene matches. The CDR3 totals 15 residues. Per germline, CDR1 SGHKS and CDR2 YYEKEE (reference sequence). CDR3 region: CASSLEWEGSYEQYF. Written as DNA, the CDR3 is TGTGCCAGCAGCTTGGAGTGGGAGGGCTCCTACGAGCAGTACTTC.

The V call is TRBV5-1, the J call TRBJ1-6; D not certain. The germline V and J ends were trimmed by 2 bases and 9 bases, with 15 bases remaining between them. CDR3 length: 15 amino acids. Germline CDR1 SGHRS, CDR2 YFSETQ. DNA of the CDR3: TGCGCCAGCAGCTTCTCCACAGCACAAGTTTCACCCCTCCACTTT. Translated: CASSFSTAQVSPLHF.

The chain combines TRBV9 with TRBJ2-3; TRBD2 matches 9 bases. With V trimmed by 0 bases and J by 4 bases, 3 bases remained unmatched. The germline CDR1 and CDR2 sequences are SGDLS and YYNGEE. The CDR3 has 15 amino acids. CDR3 amino acids: CASSVAASGADTQYF. In nucleotides, the CDR3 is TGTGCCAGCAGCGTAGCTGCTAGCGGGGCAGATACGCAGTATTTT. Full variable domain (outside the CDR3, taken from reference TRBV9 and TRBJ2-3): DSGVTQTPKHLITATGQRVTLRCSPRSGDLSVYWYQQSLDQGLQFLIQYYNGEERAKGNILERFSAQQFPDLHSELNLSSLELGDSALYFCASSVAASGADTQYFGPGTRLTVL.

The V gene is TRBV10-2, the J gene TRBJ1-1; possibly TRBD1 for D (5 bases). Germline assignment: CDR1 WSHSY and CDR2 SAAADI. The CDR3 is made up of 16 amino acids. The V end was cut by 3 bases, the J end by 4 bases, with 18 bases between. CDR3: CASSELSVGGGTEAFF. In DNA, the CDR3 is TGCGCCAGCAGTGAACTCAGTGTCGGGGGAGGCACTGAAGCTTTCTTT.

V gene TRBV6-5 combines with J gene TRBJ1-4; possibly TRBD1 for D (6 bases). V was clipped by 5 bases and J by 4 bases, with 11 bases between them. Germline V gene sequence: CDR1 MNHEY, CDR2 SVGAGI. CDR3 length: 14 amino acids. CDR3: CASSKQGGNEKLFF. Here the CDR3 DNA reads TGTGCCAGCAGTAAACAGGGTGGTAATGAAAAACTGTTTTTT.

The chain uses TRBV28 and TRBJ1-5; 9 bases map to TRBD1. From germline, CDR1 is MDHEN and CDR2 SYDVKM. V lost 5 bases, J lost 1 base, and 6 bases stayed unmatched. The length of the CDR3 is 16 residues. In DNA form, the CDR3 reads TGTGCCAGCAGTATCACCGGGACAGGGAGCAATCAGCCCCAGCATTTT. Protein product: CASSITGTGSNQPQHF.

Only one count was recorded for this clone. The CDR3 protein is CASSGSGQGVTEAFF. The CDR3 bases are TGTGCCAGCAGTGGGTCCGGACAGGGCGTGACTGAAGCTTTCTTT. This chain connects TRBV25-1 to TRBJ1-1, with TRBD1 matching 8 bases. The junction had 9 bases not matched to a gene; V was cut back by 4 bases and J by 5 bases. The CDR3 loop spans 15 amino acids. The V gene's germline CDR1 is MGHDK and CDR2 SYGVNS.

CDR3: CASSLPRGSSYEQYF. The CDR3, as DNA: TGTGCCAGCAGCTTGCCCAGGGGGAGCTCCTACGAGCAGTACTTC. The J gene is TRBJ2-7, the V gene TRBV5-5, with 7 bases fitting TRBD1. The J segment lost 0 bases and the V segment lost 1 base, leaving 4 bases of the junction unmatched. The germline gives CDR1 SGHKS, CDR2 YYEKEE (reference sequence). This CDR3 comprises 15 residues. Looking up the rest from reference TRBV5-5 and TRBJ2-7 gives the full variable domain: DAGVTQSPTHLIKTRGQQVTLRCSPISGHKSVSWYQQVLGQGPQFIFQYYEKEERGRGNFPDRFSARQFPNYSSELNVNALLLGDSALYLCASSLPRGSSYEQYFGPGTRLTVT.

The CDR3 loop is CASSEARTSAYNEQFF. The CDR3 bases are TGTGCCAGCAGTGAAGCGCGAACGAGCGCCTACAATGAGCAGTTCTTC. J is TRBJ2-1 and V is TRBV2, with unresolved D. Trimming left V 0 bases short and J 2 bases short, with 11 bases between. The germline gives CDR1 SNHLY, CDR2 FYNNEI. There are 16 residues in the CDR3.

The J gene is TRBJ1-4, the V gene TRBV27, with 9 bases that match TRBD1. The germline gives CDR1 MNHEY, CDR2 SMNVEV (reference sequence). The CDR3 loop spans 14 amino acids. J gave up 7 bases and V 6 bases, and 6 bases lay outside the gene matches. CDR3 residues: CASSPDRGGEKLFF. In DNA, the CDR3 is TGTGCCAGCAGCCCGGACAGGGGAGGTGAAAAACTGTTTTTT.

The V call is TRBV5-6, the J call TRBJ1-2; D is ambiguous. The germline V gene encodes CDR1 SGHDT and CDR2 YYEEEE. With 2 bases removed from V and 4 bases from J, the gap between germline ends came to 18 bases. This CDR3 has 16 residues. CDR3 sequence: CASSFESAILTYGYTF. The CDR3 bases are TGTGCCAGCAGCTTTGAGTCTGCTATTCTAACCTATGGCTACACCTTC.

This chain links TRBV5-5 with TRBJ1-2, with 10 bases aligning to TRBD1. The CDR3 totals 15 residues. J was trimmed by 2 bases and V by 4 bases; bases with no gene match: 5. Germline CDR1 is SGHKS and CDR2 is YYEKEE (reference sequence). This CDR3 reads CASSHRDRGNYGYTF. The CDR3 DNA sequence: TGTGCCAGCAGCCACCGGGACAGGGGAAACTATGGCTACACCTTC. The full variable domain, its missing parts supplied by reference TRBV5-5 and TRBJ1-2, is DAGVTQSPTHLIKTRGQQVTLRCSPISGHKSVSWYQQVLGQGPQFIFQYYEKEERGRGNFPDRFSARQFPNYSSELNVNALLLGDSALYLCASSHRDRGNYGYTFGSGTRLTVV.

The chain recombines TRBV11-2 with TRBJ2-7; tentatively, D is TRBD2 (7 bases). This CDR3 is built from 15 residues. Trimming took off 1 base at V and 9 bases at J, with 19 bases between the two ends. CDR1 and CDR2 from the germline V gene are SGHAT and FQNNGV. CDR3 in amino acids: CASSLAGGFQRGQYF. In nucleotides, the CDR3 is TGTGCCAGCAGCTTAGCGGGGGGCTTCCAGAGGGGGCAGTACTTC. The full variable domain, its missing parts supplied by reference TRBV11-2 and TRBJ2-7, is EAGVAQSPRYKIIEKRQSVAFWCNPISGHATLYWYQQILGQGPKLLIQFQNNGVVDDSQLPKDRFSAERLKGVDSTLKIQPAKLEDSAVYLCASSLAGGFQRGQYFGPGTRLTVT.

The V and J genes are TRBV29-1 and TRBJ2-1; D gene uncertain. Deletions cut 7 bases from V and 10 bases from J, with 23 bases between. The CDR3 is 14 amino acids. Germline-derived CDR1 and CDR2 are SQVTM and ANQGSEA. DNA for the CDR3: TGCAGCGCCCGACGTGACATGGGTTTGAACGAGCAGTTCTTC. Encoded protein: CSARRDMGLNEQFF.

The rearrangement links TRBV5-1 to TRBJ1-3, with D possibly being TRBD1 (5 bases). Germline assignment: CDR1 SGHRS and CDR2 YFSETQ. There are 14 residues in the CDR3. V lost 5 bases and J 3 bases, leaving 12 bases between the germline ends. CDR3 region: CASRSQGGGNTIYF. In DNA, the CDR3 is TGCGCCAGCAGGTCCCAGGGAGGTGGAAACACCATATATTTT.

The rearrangement links TRBV14 to TRBJ2-1; perhaps D is TRBD1 or TRBD2 (5 bases each). Germline loops: CDR1 SGHDN, CDR2 FVKESK. V was trimmed by 3 bases and J by 9 bases, leaving 6 bases between them. The CDR3 totals 11 residues. The DNA for the CDR3 is TGTGCCAGCAGCCAGGGACCTGAGCAGTTCTTC. Residues: CASSQGPEQFF.

The chain has TRBV11-2 and TRBJ2-7; no definite D call. This CDR3 is 15 amino acids long. The V gene's germline CDR1 is SGHAT and CDR2 FQNNGV. V was clipped by 7 bases and J by 3 bases, with 19 bases between them. The CDR3 nucleotides read TGTGCCAGCAAGGAGAACACGTCTCCCGACTACGAGCAGTACTTC. This encodes CASKENTSPDYEQYF. Full variable domain (outside the CDR3, taken from reference TRBV11-2 and TRBJ2-7): EAGVAQSPRYKIIEKRQSVAFWCNPISGHATLYWYQQILGQGPKLLIQFQNNGVVDDSQLPKDRFSAERLKGVDSTLKIQPAKLEDSAVYLCASKENTSPDYEQYFGPGTRLTVT.

This clone has just a few counts. This chain uses TRBV19 with TRBJ1-1; 8 bases are a match to TRBD1. Germline V gene lookup returns CDR1 LNHDA and CDR2 SQIVND (reference sequence). V was pared by 3 bases and J by 4 bases, with 10 bases of the junction left unmatched. The CDR3 extends over 16 amino acids. DNA of the CDR3: TGTGCCAGTAGTATCGTACCGACAGGGGAAGGCACTGAAGCTTTCTTT. It translates to CASSIVPTGEGTEAFF. Complete variable domain (other parts from reference TRBV19 and TRBJ1-1): DGGITQSPKYLFRKEGQNVTLSCEQNLNHDAMYWYRQDPGQGLRLIYYSQIVNDFQKGDIAEGYSVSREKKESFPLTVTSAQKNPTAFYLCASSIVPTGEGTEAFFGQGTRLTVV.